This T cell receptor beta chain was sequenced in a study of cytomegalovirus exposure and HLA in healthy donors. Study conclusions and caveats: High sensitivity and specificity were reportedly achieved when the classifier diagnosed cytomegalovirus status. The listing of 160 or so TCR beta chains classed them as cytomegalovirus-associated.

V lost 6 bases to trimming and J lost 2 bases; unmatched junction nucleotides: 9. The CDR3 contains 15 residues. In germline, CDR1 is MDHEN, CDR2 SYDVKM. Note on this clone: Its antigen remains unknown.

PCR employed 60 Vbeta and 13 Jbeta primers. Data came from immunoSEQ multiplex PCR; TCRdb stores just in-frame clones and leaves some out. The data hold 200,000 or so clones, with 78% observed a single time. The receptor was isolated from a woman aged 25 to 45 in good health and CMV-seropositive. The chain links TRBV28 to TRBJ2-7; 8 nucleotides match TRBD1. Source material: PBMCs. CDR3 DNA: TGTGCCAGCAGCTCGACAGGGGAGGTTGCCTACGAGCAGTACTTC. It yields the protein CASSSTGEVAYEQYF.